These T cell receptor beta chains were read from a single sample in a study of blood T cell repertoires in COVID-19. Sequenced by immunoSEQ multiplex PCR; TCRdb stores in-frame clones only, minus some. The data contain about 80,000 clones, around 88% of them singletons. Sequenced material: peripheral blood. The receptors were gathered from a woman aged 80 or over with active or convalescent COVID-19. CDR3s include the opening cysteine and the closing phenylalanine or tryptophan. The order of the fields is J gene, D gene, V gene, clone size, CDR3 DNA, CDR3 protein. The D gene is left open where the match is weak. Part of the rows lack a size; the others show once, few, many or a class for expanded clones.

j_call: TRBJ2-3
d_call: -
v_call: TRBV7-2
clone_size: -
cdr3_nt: TGTGCCAGCAGCTTATTCGAGCAGGGCAGAAGCACAGATACGCAGTATTTT
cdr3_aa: CASSLFEQGRSTDTQYF

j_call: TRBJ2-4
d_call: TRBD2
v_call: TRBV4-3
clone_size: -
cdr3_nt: TGCGCCAGCAGCCAATCCCTCGGATTAGCGGGGAACCTAGCCAAAAACATTCAGTACTTC
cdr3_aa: CASSQSLGLAGNLAKNIQYF

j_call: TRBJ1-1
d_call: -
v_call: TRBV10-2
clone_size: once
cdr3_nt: TGCGCCAGCAGTAGGATTGGAGAAATCGGGAACACTGAAGCTTTCTTT
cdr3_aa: CASSRIGEIGNTEAFF

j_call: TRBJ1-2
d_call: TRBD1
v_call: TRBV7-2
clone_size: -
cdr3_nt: TGTGCCAGCAGCCGGGACAGGGGAATCTATGGCTACACCTTC
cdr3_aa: CASSRDRGIYGYTF

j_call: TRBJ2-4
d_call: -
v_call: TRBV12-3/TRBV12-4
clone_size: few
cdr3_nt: TGTGCCAGCAGTTCGCGCAATCCAAACATTCAGTACTTC
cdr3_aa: CASSSRNPNIQYF

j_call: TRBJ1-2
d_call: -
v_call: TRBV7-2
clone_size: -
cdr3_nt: TGTGCCAGCAGCTTATGGGGGGGTCAACAGGGCGGCTCTGGCTACACCTTC
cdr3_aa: CASSLWGGQQGGSGYTF

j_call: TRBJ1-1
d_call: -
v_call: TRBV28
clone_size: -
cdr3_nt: TGTGCCAGCAGTTCTACAGGGTACCGGACTGAAGCTTTCTTT
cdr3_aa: CASSSTGYRTEAFF

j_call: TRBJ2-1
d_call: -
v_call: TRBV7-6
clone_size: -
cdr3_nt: TGTGCCAGCAGCGCTAGAGAGGGATCCTACAATGAGCAGTTCTTC
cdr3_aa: CASSAREGSYNEQFF

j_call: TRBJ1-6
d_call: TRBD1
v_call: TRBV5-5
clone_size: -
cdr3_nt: TGTGCCAGCAGCTTTCCGGCAGGGGGGAATTCACCCCTCCACTTT
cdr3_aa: CASSFPAGGNSPLHF

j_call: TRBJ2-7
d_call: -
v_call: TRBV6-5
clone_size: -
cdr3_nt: TGTGGAGAGAGCTCCTACGAGCAGTACTTC
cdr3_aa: CGESSYEQYF

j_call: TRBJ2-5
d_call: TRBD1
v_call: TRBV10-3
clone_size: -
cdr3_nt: TGTGCCATCAGCAAAGGGACAGGGGGCGCGGAGACCCAGTACTTC
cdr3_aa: CAISKGTGGAETQYF

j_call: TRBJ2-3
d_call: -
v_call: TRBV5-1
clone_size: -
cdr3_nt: TGCGCCAGCAGCTTGGATTTATCCACAGATACGCAGTATTTT
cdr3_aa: CASSLDLSTDTQYF

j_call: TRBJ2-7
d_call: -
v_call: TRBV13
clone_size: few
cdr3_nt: TGTGCCAGCAGCTTCATGGCCCCAGGAGAGCAGTACTTC
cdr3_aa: CASSFMAPGEQYF

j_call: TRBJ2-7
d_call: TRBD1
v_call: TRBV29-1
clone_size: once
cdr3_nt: TGCAGCGTGCTACCGGGACAGGGGGCGTTCGCCGAGCAGTACTTC
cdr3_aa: CSVLPGQGAFAEQYF

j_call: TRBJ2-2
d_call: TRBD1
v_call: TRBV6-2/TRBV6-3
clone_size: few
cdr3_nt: TGTGCCAGCAGTTACCAGAGGACAGGGGGAGTTGTAGCCGGGGAGCTGTTTTTT
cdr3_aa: CASSYQRTGGVVAGELFF

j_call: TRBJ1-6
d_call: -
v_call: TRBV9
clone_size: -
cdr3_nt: TGTGCCAGCAGCGTAGTAGGGGATTCACCCCTCCACTTT
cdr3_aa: CASSVVGDSPLHF

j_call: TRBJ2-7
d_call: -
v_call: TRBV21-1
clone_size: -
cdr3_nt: TGTGCCAGAGTAGGACAGGGCCAAAAACTCTACGAGCAGTACTTC
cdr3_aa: CARVGQGQKLYEQYF

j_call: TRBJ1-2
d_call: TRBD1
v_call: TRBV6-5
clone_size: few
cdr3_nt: TGTGCCACAAGGGGGCGGAACTATGGCTACACCTTC
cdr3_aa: CATRGRNYGYTF

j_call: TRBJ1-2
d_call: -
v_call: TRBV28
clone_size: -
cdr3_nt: TGTGCCAGCAGTTTGCCCTTGGGGGGGGCCTATGGCTACACCTTC
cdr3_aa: CASSLPLGGAYGYTF

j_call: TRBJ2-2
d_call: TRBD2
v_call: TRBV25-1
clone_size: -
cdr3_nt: TGTGCCAGCAGTGAACCCAGCGGGGTCAACACCGGGGAGCTGTTTTTT
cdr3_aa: CASSEPSGVNTGELFF

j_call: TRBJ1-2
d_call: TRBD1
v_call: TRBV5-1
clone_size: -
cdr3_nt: TGCGCCAGCAGCATCACACAGGGGACCTATGGCTACACCTTC
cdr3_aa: CASSITQGTYGYTF

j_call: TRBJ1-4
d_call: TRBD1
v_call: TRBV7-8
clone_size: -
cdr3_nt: TGTGCCAGCAGCTCTGCTCAGACAGGGGTGGATGAAAAACTGTTTTTT
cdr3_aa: CASSSAQTGVDEKLFF

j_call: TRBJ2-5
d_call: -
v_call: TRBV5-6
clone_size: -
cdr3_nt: TGTGCCAGCAGCCCCTATCCTCAAGAGACCCAGTACTTC
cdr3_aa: CASSPYPQETQYF

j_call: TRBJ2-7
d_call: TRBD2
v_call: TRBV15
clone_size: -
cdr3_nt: TGTGCCACCAGCAGAGATCAAAAACTAGCGGGGAGGTACGAGCAGTACTTC
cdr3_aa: CATSRDQKLAGRYEQYF

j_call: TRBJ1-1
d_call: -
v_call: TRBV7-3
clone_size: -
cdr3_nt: TGTGCCAGCAGCTTAGGCCGAGGACAGAACACTGAAGCTTTCTTT
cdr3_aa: CASSLGRGQNTEAFF

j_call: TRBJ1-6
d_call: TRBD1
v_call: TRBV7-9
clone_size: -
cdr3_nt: TGTGCCAGCAGCTTGGCGACAGGGGGTGGTTCACCCCTCCACTTT
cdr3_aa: CASSLATGGGSPLHF

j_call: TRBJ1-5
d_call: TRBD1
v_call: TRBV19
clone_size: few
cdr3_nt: TGTGCCAGTAGTATGTTAGGCGACAGGGGGCGGCCCCAGCATTTT
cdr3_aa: CASSMLGDRGRPQHF